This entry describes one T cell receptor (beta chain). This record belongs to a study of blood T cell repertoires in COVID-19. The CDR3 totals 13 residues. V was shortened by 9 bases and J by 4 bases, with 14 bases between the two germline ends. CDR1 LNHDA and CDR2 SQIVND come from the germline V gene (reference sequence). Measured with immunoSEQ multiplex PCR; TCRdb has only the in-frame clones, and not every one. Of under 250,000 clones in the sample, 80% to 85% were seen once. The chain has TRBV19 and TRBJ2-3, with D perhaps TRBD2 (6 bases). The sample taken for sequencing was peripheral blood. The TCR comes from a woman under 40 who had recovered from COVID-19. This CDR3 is CASLEGNSDTQYF. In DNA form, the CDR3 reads TGTGCCAGCCTGGAGGGGAATTCAGATACGCAGTATTTT.